One and the same sample provided the 5 T cell receptor beta chains below, sequenced in a study of blood T cell repertoires in COVID-19. Libraries were prepared by immunoSEQ multiplex PCR; TCRdb keeps only in-frame clonotypes and omits some of them. The profile shows 150,000 to 200,000 clones, around 85% of them singletons. The sequenced sample consisted of peripheral blood. These receptors came from an elderly woman with acute or convalescent COVID-19.

This chain connects TRBV6-5 to TRBJ2-7; no definite D call. From germline, CDR1 is MNHEY and CDR2 SVGAGI. V shed 0 bases and J shed 9 bases, with 15 bases lying between them. The CDR3 extends over 14 amino acids. CDR3 DNA: TGTGCCAGCAGTTACTCCCCGGCCGGTGAGCGGCAGTACTTC. The encoded protein is CASSYSPAGERQYF.

The chain links TRBV3-1 (or the pseudogene TRBV3-2) to TRBJ2-1, with 7 nucleotides matching TRBD1. Germline loops: CDR1 LGHDT, CDR2 YNNKEL (reference sequence). V was pared by 0 bases and J by 2 bases, with 7 bases of the junction left unmatched. The CDR3 consists of 17 residues. The CDR3 DNA is TGTGCCAGCAGCCAAGATGCAAGGGGGCCAACCTACAATGAGCAGTTCTTC. It translates to CASSQDARGPTYNEQFF.

The rearrangement uses TRBV18 and TRBJ1-2, with D maybe TRBD1 (5 bases). Trimming stripped 2 bases from V and 3 bases from J, with 10 bases between. The CDR3 loop spans 14 amino acids. Germline values: CDR1 KGHSH, CDR2 LQKENI. DNA for the CDR3: TGTGCCAGCTCACCAAACAGGAACGACTATGGCTACACCTTC. It translates to CASSPNRNDYGYTF. Full variable domain (missing parts from reference TRBV18 and TRBJ1-2): NAGVMQNPRHLVRRRGQEARLRCSPMKGHSHVYWYRQLPEEGLKFMVYLQKENIIDESGMPKERFSAEFPKEGPSILRIQQVVRGDSAAYFCASSPNRNDYGYTFGSGTRLTVV.

CDR3 nucleotides: TGTGCCAGCAGTTACCTTGAGGGGGCGGAGAACACTGAAGCTTTCTTT. Protein sequence: CASSYLEGAENTEAFF. This chain connects TRBV6-2 or TRBV6-3 to TRBJ1-1; 7 bases are shared with TRBD1. The CDR3 extends over 16 amino acids. In germline, CDR1 is MNHEY, CDR2 SVGEGT. V shed 2 bases and J 1 base; nucleotides not matched to a gene: 7.

This clone was observed a handful of times. The chain uses TRBV5-1 and TRBJ2-3; no clear D gene. The V end lost 1 base, the J end lost 6 bases, and 6 bases lay between the germline ends. CDR3 size: 12 residues. Per germline, CDR1 SGHRS and CDR2 YFSETQ. The CDR3 here is CASSLPADTQYF. CDR3 nucleotide sequence: TGCGCCAGCAGCTTGCCCGCGGATACGCAGTATTTT.